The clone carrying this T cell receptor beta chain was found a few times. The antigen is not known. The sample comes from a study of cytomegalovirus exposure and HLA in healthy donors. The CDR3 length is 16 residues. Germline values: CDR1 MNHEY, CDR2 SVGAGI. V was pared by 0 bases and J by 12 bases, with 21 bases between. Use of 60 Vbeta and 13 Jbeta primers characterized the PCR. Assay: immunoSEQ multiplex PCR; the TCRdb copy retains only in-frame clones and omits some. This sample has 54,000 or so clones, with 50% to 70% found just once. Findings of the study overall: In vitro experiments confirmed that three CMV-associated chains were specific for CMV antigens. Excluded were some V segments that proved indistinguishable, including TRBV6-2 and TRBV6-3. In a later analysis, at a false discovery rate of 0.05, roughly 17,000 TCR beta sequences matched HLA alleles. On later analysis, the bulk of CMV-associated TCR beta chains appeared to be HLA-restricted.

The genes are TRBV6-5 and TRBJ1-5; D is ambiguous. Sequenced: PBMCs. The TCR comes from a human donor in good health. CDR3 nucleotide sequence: TGTGCCAGCAGTTACTCGAGCGGCTATGGCCCCGAGGTCCAGCATTTT. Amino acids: CASSYSSGYGPEVQHF.